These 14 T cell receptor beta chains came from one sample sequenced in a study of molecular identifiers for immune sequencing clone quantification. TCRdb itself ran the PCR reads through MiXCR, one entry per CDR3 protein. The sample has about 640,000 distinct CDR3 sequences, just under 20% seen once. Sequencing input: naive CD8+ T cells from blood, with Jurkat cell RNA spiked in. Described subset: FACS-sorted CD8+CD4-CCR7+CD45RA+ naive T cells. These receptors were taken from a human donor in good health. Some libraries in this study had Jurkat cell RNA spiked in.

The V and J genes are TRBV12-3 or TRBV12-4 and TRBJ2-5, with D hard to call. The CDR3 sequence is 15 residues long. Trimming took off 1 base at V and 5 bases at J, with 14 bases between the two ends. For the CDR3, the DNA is TGTGCCAGCAGTTTAGGGGCAAACCCCCGGGAGACCCAGTACTTC. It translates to CASSLGANPRETQYF.

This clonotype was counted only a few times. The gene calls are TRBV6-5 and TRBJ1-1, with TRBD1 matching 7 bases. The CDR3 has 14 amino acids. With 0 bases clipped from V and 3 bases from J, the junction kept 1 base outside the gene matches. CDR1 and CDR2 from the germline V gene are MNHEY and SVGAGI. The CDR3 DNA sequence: TGTGCCAGCAGTTACTCAGGACAGGACACTGAAGCTTTCTTT. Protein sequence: CASSYSGQDTEAFF.

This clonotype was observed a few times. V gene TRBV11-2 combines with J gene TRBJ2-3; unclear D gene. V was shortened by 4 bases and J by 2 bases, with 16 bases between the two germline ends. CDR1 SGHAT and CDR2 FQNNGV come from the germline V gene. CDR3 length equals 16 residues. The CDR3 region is CASSSHRTFATDTQYF. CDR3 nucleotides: TGTGCCAGCAGCTCCCACCGCACTTTTGCCACAGATACGCAGTATTTT.

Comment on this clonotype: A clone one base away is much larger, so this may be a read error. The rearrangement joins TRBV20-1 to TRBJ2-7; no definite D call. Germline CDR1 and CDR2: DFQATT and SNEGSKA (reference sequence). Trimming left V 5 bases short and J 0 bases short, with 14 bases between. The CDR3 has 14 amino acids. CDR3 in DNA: TGCAGTGCTGGACCCGGACGCAGCTCCTACGAGCAGTACTTC. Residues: CSAGPGRSSYEQYF.

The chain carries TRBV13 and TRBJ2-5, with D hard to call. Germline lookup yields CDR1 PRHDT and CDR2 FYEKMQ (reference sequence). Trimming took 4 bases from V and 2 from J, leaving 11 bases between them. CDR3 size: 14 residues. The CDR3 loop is CASSSTFLQETQYF. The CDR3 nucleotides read TGTGCCAGCAGCTCGACATTTTTACAAGAGACCCAGTACTTC.

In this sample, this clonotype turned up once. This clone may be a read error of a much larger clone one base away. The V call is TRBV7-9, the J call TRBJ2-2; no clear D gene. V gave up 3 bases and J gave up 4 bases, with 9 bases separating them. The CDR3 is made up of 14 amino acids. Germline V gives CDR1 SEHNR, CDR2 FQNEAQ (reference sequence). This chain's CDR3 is CASSLLRSTGELFF. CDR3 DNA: TGTGCCAGCAGCTTGCTAAGGAGCACCGGGGAGCTGTTTTTT.

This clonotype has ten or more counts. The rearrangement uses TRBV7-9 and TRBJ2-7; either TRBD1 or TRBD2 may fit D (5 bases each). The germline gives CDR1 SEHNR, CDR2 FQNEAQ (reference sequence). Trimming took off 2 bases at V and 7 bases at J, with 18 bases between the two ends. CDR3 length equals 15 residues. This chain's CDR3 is CASSLLVGAVLEQYF. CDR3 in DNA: TGTGCCAGCAGCTTATTGGTCGGGGCCGTTTTGGAGCAGTACTTC.

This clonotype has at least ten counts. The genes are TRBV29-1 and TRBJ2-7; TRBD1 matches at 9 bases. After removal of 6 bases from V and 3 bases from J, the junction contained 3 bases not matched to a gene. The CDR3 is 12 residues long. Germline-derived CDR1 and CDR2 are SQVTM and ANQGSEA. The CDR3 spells CSVAGQGYEQYF. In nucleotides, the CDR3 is TGCAGCGTGGCGGGACAGGGCTACGAGCAGTACTTC.

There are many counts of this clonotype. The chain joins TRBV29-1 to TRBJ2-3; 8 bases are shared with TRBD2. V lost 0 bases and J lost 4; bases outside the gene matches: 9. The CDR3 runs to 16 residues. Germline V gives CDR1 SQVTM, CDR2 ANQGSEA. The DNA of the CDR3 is TGCAGCGTTGAAGAAAGGCTAGCGGGTAGGGCAGATACGCAGTATTTT. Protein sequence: CSVEERLAGRADTQYF.

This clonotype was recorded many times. The chain's CDR3 is CASSSTSGRNTGELFF. The CDR3 nucleotides are TGTGCCAGCAGCTCCACCAGCGGGAGGAACACCGGGGAGCTGTTTTTT. The chain has TRBV7-9 and TRBJ2-2; 8 bases agree with TRBD2. After removal of 4 bases from V and 1 base from J, the junction contained 5 bases not matched to a gene. Germline V gene data show CDR1 as SEHNR and CDR2 as FQNEAQ (reference sequence). The CDR3 spans 16 residues.

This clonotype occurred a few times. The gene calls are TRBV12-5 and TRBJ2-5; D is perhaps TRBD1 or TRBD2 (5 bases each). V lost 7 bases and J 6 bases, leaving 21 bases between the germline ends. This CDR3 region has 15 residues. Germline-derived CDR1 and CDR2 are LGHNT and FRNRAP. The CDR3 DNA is TGTGCTAGTGCCTTGTCCTGGGGGTTCTCAAAGACCCAGTACTTC. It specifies CASALSWGFSKTQYF.

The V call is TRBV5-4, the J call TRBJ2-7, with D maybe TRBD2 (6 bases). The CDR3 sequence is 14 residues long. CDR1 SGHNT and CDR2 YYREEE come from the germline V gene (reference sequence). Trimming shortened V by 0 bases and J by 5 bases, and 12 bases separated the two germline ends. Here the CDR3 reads CASSLDGGLDEQYF. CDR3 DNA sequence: TGTGCCAGCAGCTTGGATGGAGGGCTCGACGAGCAGTACTTC. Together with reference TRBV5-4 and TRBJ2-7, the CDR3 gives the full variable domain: ETGVTQSPTHLIKTRGQQVTLRCSSQSGHNTVSWYQQALGQGPQFIFQYYREEENGRGNFPPRFSGLQFPNYSSELNVNALELDDSALYLCASSLDGGLDEQYFGPGTRLTVT.

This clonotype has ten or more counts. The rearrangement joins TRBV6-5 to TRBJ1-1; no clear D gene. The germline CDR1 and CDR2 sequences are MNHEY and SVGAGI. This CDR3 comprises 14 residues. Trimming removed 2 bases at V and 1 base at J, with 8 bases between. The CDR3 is CASSYIGPNTEAFF. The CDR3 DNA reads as TGTGCCAGCAGTTACATCGGCCCGAACACTGAAGCTTTCTTT.

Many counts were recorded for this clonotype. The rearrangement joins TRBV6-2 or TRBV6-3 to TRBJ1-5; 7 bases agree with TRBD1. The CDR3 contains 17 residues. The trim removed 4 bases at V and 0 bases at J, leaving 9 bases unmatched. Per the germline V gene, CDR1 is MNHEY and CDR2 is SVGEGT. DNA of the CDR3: TGTGCCAGCAGTTTCCCCTCCGGGACAGATAGCAATCAGCCCCAGCATTTT. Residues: CASSFPSGTDSNQPQHF.